This T cell receptor (beta chain) was captured in a study of CD8 T cells in Susac syndrome. TEMRA cells were FACS-enriched, unlike CD8+ and CD4+ T cells, which were negatively isolated. There are 14 residues in the CDR3. V was shortened by 4 bases and J by 3 bases, with 12 bases between the two germline ends. The V gene's germline CDR1 is MDHEN and CDR2 SYDVKM. cDNA came from about 0.5 to 1 ug RNA primed by random hexamers. TCRdb processed the immunoSEQ multiplex PCR reads anew with MiXCR; each CDR3 protein has one entry. The sample consists of hundreds of thousands of distinct CDR3 sequences, 75% to 90% of them appearing once.

V and J are TRBV28 and TRBJ1-2; TRBD1 is a possible D gene (6 bases). Sequencing was done on a sample of CD8+ T cells from PBMCs. This TCR derives from a human donor with multiple sclerosis. The CDR3 DNA is TGTGCCAGCAGTTCCGGGGGCAACTACTATGGCTACACCTTC. This gives the protein CASSSGGNYYGYTF.